This T cell receptor beta chain stems from a study of tumor-infiltrating lymphocytes in localized non-small cell lung cancer. Whole-study context: Tumor tissue and non-adjacent uninvolved lung came from each patient.

CDR1 SEHNR and CDR2 FQNEAQ come from the germline V gene (reference sequence). This CDR3 contains 14 residues. After removal of 3 bases from V and 10 bases from J, the junction contained 2 bases not matched to a gene. The repertoire was sequenced with immunoSEQ multiplex PCR; TCRdb's copy has only in-frame clones and lacks some. The sample lists approximately 11,000 clones, around 68% occurring once. This clonotype was obtained from a human donor with non-small cell lung cancer. The chain joins TRBV7-9 to TRBJ1-6; 11 positions match TRBD1. The sample taken for sequencing was lung tumor tissue. CDR3 in DNA: TGTGCCAGCAGCTTGGGACAGGGGGGATCACCCCTCCACTTT. Protein product: CASSLGQGGSPLHF.